The source of this TCR beta chain is a study of blood T cells in healthy people across ages. Primers used in a second PCR of roughly 6 to 11 cycles were a sample-barcoded 5' primer and a J-beta primer mix. In TCRdb, the 5' RACE reads were re-called with MiXCR into one record per CDR3 protein. The table has approximately 800,000 distinct CDR3 sequences, roughly 60% seen once. V was clipped by 6 bases and J by 5 bases; unmatched bases: 10. Per the germline V gene, CDR1 is DFQATT and CDR2 is SNEGSKA (reference sequence). This CDR3 region has 14 residues. The origin of this receptor is a young man in good health. Sequencing was carried out using blood. The V call is TRBV20-1, the J call TRBJ1-5; the match to TRBD1 covers 7 bases. The CDR3 nucleotides are TGCAGTGCAAGGCCCCCAGGGGGTTATCAGCCCCAGCATTTT. Amino acid sequence: CSARPPGGYQPQHF.